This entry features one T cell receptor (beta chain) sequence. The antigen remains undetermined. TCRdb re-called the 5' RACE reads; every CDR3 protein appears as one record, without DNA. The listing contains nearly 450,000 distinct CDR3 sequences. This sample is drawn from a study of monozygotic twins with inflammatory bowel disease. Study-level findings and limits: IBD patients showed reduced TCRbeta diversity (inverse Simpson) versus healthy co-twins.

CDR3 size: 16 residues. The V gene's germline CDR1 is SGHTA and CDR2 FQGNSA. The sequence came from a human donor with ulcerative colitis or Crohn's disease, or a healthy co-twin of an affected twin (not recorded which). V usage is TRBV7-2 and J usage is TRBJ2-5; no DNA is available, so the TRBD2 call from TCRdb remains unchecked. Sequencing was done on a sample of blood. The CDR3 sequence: CASSARGRGGLKTQYF.